This T cell receptor beta chain came from a study of shared clonotypes between healthy human individuals. Naive CD8 cells comprised CD45RO-negative, CCR7-positively selected cells, excluding terminally differentiated effector memory CD45RA+ cells. Donors comprised healthy HIV-negative adults lacking recent acute infections or vaccinations. Per the germline V gene, CDR1 is MNHEY and CDR2 is SVGAGI. V shed 4 bases and J 2 bases; nucleotides not matched to a gene: 0. This CDR3 is built from 14 residues. Study-level findings and limits: Across subsets, estimated richness was generally greater for naive than for memory populations. A handful of donors showed sharing of approximately 5% of naive CD4 clonotypes.

Produced via immunoSEQ multiplex PCR; TCRdb's table is partial and in-frame only. The profile shows some 1,900,000 clones, about 95% of them singletons. Remarks on this clone: Its matching antigen is unknown.

The V gene is TRBV6-5, the J gene TRBJ2-7; 12 bases match TRBD2. This TCR came from a young man in good health. Input material: naive CD8+ T cells sorted from blood. CDR3 residues: CASSWTSGAYEQYF. The CDR3, as DNA: TGTGCCAGCAGTTGGACTAGCGGGGCCTACGAGCAGTACTTC.